The 12 T cell receptor beta chains below come from one sample, sequenced in a study of T cells in Graves' hyperthyroidism and ophthalmopathy. The TCR beta CDR3 regions underwent amplification using RNA transcripts as the source. Primed by the HTBI set, a first-round RT-PCR was run on the TCR CDR3. TCRdb independently ran MiXCR on the multiplex PCR reads; one entry per CDR3 protein. The sample consists of roughly 290,000 distinct CDR3 sequences, about an eighth of them appearing once. Sequences were obtained from blood. The receptors derive from a woman younger than 45 with Graves' hyperthyroidism that later progressed to Graves' ophthalmopathy.

This clonotype was picked up many times. The junction departs from the called germline gene at one end, perhaps through a read error. The V and J genes are TRBV18 and TRBJ1-2, with TRBD1 as a possible D gene (6 bases). The germline V gene encodes CDR1 KGHSH and CDR2 LQKENI. The CDR3 extends over 11 amino acids. The CDR3 here is CASSPTGGGEF. The CDR3 coding sequence is TGTGCCAGCTCACCAACGGGGGGCGGCGAATTC.

This clonotype was seen repeatedly, ten times or more. J is TRBJ2-7 and V is TRBV7-2; D gene ambiguous. Germline-derived CDR1 and CDR2 are SGHTA and FQGNSA. The CDR3 covers 14 residues. Trimming pared 1 base from V and 5 bases from J, leaving 12 bases between. This chain's CDR3 is CASSLVGLTDEQYF. As DNA, the CDR3 is TGTGCCAGCAGCTTAGTCGGGCTTACCGACGAGCAGTACTTC. Filled out from reference TRBV7-2 and TRBJ2-7, the complete variable domain reads GAGVSQSPSNKVTEKGKDVELRCDPISGHTALYWYRQSLGQGLEFLIYFQGNSAPDKSGLPSDRFSAERTGGSVSTLTIQRTQQEDSAVYLCASSLVGLTDEQYFGPGTRLTVT.

This clonotype was found a few times. The chain joins TRBV19 to TRBJ2-7; D ambiguous. This CDR3 has 13 amino acids. Germline CDR1 is LNHDA and CDR2 is SQIVND (reference sequence). V lost 8 bases and J lost 2, with 13 bases in between. The CDR3, as DNA: TGTGCCAGTTCCCACTCCTCACCCTACGAGCAGTACTTC. It codes for CASSHSSPYEQYF.

This clonotype showed up many times. The rearrangement joins TRBV13 to TRBJ2-1; 10 bases match TRBD2. Germline CDR1 reads PRHDT; CDR2 reads FYEKMQ (reference sequence). The CDR3 runs 19 residues. V gave up 1 base and J gave up 5 bases; unmatched junction bases: 14. The CDR3 sequence: CASSLEGGASGSPHNEQFF. The CDR3 coding sequence is TGTGCCAGCAGCTTAGAGGGGGGAGCTAGCGGGAGCCCACACAATGAGCAGTTCTTC.

This clonotype was counted many times. V usage is TRBV6-5 and J usage is TRBJ2-5; tentatively, D is TRBD2 (6 bases). The germline gives CDR1 MNHEY, CDR2 SVGAGI. The CDR3 loop spans 16 amino acids. The V gene lost 2 bases and the J gene lost 5 bases, with 18 bases spanning the gap. This chain's CDR3 is CASSYGSGGPRETQYF. The DNA of the CDR3 is TGTGCCAGCAGTTACGGGTCCGGAGGGCCTCGGGAGACCCAGTACTTC.

The rearrangement joins TRBV29-1 to TRBJ2-3; no firm D call. Germline V gives CDR1 SQVTM, CDR2 ANQGSEA. CDR3 length equals 13 residues. The germline V and J ends were trimmed by 6 bases and 2 bases, with 12 bases remaining between them. CDR3 sequence (DNA): TGCAGCGTCATCCGCGAGGACACAGATACGCAGTATTTT. Residues: CSVIREDTDTQYF.

This chain links TRBV2 with TRBJ2-7, with D uncertain. This CDR3 has 15 residues. V lost 7 bases and J 1 base, leaving 17 bases between the germline ends. Germline values: CDR1 SNHLY, CDR2 FYNNEI. In nucleotides, the CDR3 is TGTGCCAGCAACCGCTCCGCAGGCCCTTCCTACGAGCAGTACTTC. Translation: CASNRSAGPSYEQYF.

The gene calls are TRBV19 and TRBJ2-1; D call uncertain. The germline CDR1 and CDR2 sequences are LNHDA and SQIVND (reference sequence). Trimming removed 2 bases at V and 3 bases at J, with 8 bases between. The CDR3 is 14 residues long. CDR3 region: CASSIWQNYNEQFF. The CDR3 region has the DNA TGTGCCAGTAGTATATGGCAGAACTACAATGAGCAGTTCTTC.

The chain carries TRBV29-1 and TRBJ2-3; TRBD2 might be the D (7 bases). This CDR3 contains 17 residues. Germline values: CDR1 SQVTM, CDR2 ANQGSEA. Deletions cut 2 bases from V and 2 bases from J, with 20 bases between. CDR3 nucleotide sequence: TGCAGCGTTGAACCAGGGGAACTAGCGTGGATCACAGATACGCAGTATTTT. It translates to CSVEPGELAWITDTQYF.

This clonotype was observed at least ten times. The chain has TRBV18 and TRBJ2-2; D gene ambiguous. Trimming removed 0 bases at V and 2 bases at J, with 1 base between. CDR1 and CDR2 (germline): KGHSH, LQKENI. This CDR3 spans 13 amino acids. CDR3 amino acids: CASSPPNTGELFF. The CDR3 DNA reads TGTGCCAGCTCACCACCTAACACCGGGGAGCTGTTTTTT.

This clonotype was picked up many times. This chain connects TRBV18 to TRBJ2-1; possible D gene TRBD2, 5 bases. Trimming removed 3 bases at V and 7 bases at J, with 16 bases between. CDR1 is KGHSH and CDR2 is LQKENI in the germline V gene. There are 15 residues in the CDR3. The CDR3 DNA follows: TGTGCCAGCTCACCCCCGGGGTGGACCGGGAATGAGCAGTTCTTC. It is translated as CASSPPGWTGNEQFF.

This clonotype has at least ten counts. The rearrangement links TRBV6-2 or TRBV6-3 to TRBJ2-5; D might be TRBD1 (5 bases). Deletions cut 5 bases from V and 1 base from J, with 11 bases between. This CDR3 has 14 amino acids. Germline V gene sequence: CDR1 MNHEY, CDR2 SVGEGT. CDR3 sequence reads: CASSLTEIQETQYF. The CDR3 DNA sequence: TGTGCCAGCAGTCTGACAGAAATCCAAGAGACCCAGTACTTC.